This T cell receptor beta chain was captured in a study of T cells in Graves' hyperthyroidism and ophthalmopathy. Only a few counts were recorded for this clonotype. The target antigen is unknown. There were TCR beta CDR3 regions amplified from RNA transcripts. First-round RT-PCR targeting the TCR CDR3 was performed with the HTBI primer set. TCRdb reprocessed the multiplex PCR reads via MiXCR and lists one record per CDR3 protein. The sample shows more than 300,000 distinct CDR3 sequences, approximately 15% of them seen only once. V gave up 0 bases and J gave up 0 bases, with 14 bases separating them. Germline CDR1 is LGHNA and CDR2 is YNFKEQ. CDR3 size: 17 residues. Study-wide results and limits: Researchers found most expanded thyroid clonotypes above 0.001 in blood as well. Ophthalmopathy prediction by the model preceded onset by a median roughly 6 months.

This chain connects TRBV4-2 to TRBJ1-2; tentatively, D is TRBD1 (5 bases). Sequencing used blood. The clonotype originates from a young woman with Graves' ophthalmopathy. In DNA form, the CDR3 reads TGTGCCAGCAGCCAAGATCGGAGGGGTGGGGCTAACTATGGCTACACCTTC. Amino acid sequence: CASSQDRRGGANYGYTF.